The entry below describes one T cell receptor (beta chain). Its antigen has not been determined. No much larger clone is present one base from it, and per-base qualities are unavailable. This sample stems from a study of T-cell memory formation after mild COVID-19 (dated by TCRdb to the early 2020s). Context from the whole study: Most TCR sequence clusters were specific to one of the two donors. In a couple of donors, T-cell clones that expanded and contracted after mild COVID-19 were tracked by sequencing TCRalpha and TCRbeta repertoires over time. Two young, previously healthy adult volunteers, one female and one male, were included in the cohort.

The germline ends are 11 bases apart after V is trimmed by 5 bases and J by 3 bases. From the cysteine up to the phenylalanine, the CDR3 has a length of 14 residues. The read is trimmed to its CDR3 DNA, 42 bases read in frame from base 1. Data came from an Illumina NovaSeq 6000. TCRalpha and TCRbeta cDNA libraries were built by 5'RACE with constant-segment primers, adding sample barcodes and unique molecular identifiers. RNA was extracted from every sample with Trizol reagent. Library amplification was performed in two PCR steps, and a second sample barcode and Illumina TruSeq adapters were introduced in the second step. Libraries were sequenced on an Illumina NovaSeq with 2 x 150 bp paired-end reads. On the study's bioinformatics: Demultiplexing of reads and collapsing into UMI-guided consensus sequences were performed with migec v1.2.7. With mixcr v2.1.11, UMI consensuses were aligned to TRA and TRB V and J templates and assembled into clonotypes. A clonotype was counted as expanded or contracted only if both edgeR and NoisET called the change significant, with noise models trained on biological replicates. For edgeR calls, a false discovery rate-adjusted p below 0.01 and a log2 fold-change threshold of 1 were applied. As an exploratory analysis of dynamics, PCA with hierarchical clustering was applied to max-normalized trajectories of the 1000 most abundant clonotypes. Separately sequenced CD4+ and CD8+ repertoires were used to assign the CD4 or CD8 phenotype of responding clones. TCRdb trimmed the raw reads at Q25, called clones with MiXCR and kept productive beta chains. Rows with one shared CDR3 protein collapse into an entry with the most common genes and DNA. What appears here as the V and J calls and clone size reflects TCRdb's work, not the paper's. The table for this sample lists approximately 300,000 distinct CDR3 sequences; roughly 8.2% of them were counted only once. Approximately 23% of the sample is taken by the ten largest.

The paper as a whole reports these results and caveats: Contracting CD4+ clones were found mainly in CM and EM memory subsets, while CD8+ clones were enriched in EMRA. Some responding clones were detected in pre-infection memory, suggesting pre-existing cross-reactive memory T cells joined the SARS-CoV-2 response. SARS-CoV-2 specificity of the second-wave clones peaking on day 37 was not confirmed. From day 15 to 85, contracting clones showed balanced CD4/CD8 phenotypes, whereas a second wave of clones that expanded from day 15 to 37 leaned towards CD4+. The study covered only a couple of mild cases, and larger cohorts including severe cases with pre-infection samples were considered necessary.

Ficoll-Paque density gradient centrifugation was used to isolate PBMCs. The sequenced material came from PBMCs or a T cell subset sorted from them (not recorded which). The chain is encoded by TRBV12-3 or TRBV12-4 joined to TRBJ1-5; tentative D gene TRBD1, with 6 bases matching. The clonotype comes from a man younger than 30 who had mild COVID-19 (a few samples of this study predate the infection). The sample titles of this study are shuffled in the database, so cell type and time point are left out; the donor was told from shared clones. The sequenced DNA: TGTGCCAGCAGTCGACAGGCAATCAATCAGCCCCAGCATTTT. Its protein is CASSRQAINQPQHF.